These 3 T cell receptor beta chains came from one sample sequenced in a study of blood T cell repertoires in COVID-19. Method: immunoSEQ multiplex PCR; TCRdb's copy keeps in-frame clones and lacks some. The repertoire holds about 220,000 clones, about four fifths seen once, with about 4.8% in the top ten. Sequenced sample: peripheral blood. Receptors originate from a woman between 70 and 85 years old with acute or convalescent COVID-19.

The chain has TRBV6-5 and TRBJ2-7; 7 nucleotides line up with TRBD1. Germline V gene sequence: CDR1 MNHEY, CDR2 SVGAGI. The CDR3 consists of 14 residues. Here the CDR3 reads CASRNDRDLTSSWV. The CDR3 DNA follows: TGTGCCTCCCGGAACGACAGGGACCTTACGAGCAGTTGGGTC.

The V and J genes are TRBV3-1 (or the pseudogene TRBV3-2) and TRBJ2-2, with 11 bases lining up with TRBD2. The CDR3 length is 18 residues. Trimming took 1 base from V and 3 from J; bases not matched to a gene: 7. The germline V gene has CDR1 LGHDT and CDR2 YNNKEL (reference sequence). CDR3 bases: TGTGCCAGCAGCCAAGTGTTAGCGGGGGGGCATCACACCGGGGAGCTGTTTTTT. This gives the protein CASSQVLAGGHHTGELFF.

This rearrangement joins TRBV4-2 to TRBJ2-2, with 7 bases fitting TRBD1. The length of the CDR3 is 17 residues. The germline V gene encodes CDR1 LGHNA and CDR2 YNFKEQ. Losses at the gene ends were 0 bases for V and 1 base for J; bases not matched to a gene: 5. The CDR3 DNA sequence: TGTGCCAGCAGCCAAGACAGGGGGTCTCAGAACACCGGGGAGCTGTTTTTT. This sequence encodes CASSQDRGSQNTGELFF.